This TCR beta chain originates from a study of CD8+ T cells in alopecia areata. Whole-study context: At a dose of 5 to 10 mg twice daily, oral tofacitinib was given to treated patients.

RNA, once extracted, was reverse transcribed into cDNA for use as the sequencing template. Here immunoSEQ multiplex PCR was the method, and the copy in TCRdb shows in-frame clones only, minus some. This sample carries about 98,000 clones, roughly 47% of them seen once, and the ten largest clones take 0.7% to 0.95%. CDR3 length equals 13 residues. Germline V CDR1 and CDR2: SNHLY, FYNNEI. The V segment lost 7 bases and the J segment 7 bases; nucleotides outside the gene matches: 4. The sequence was obtained from a human donor with alopecia areata. The chain joins TRBV2 to TRBJ1-6; 7 nucleotides agree with TRBD1. Sequenced: CD4+ T cells sorted from blood. This CDR3 reads CASMGTANSPLHF. The CDR3 region has the DNA TGTGCCAGCATGGGGACAGCCAATTCACCCCTCCACTTT.